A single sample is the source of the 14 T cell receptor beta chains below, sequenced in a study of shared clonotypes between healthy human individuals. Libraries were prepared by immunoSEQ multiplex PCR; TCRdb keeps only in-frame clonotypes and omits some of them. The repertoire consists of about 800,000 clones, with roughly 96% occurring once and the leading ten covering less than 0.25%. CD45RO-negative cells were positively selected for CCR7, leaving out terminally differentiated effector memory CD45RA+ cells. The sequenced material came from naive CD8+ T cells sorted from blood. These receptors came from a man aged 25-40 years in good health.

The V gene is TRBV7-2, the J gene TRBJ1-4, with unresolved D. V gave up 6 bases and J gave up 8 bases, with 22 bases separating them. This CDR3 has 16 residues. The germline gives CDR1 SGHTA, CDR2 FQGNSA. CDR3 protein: CASRAGPGVLAEKLFF. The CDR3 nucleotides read TGTGCCAGCAGGGCCGGCCCTGGAGTTTTGGCCGAAAAACTGTTTTTT.

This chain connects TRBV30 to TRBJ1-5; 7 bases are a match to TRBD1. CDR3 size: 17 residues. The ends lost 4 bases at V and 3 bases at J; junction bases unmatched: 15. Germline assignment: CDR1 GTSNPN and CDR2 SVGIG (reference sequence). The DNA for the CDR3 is TGTGCCTGGACCCATAGCCGACAGGGTGGGATCAATCAGCCCCAGCATTTT. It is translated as CAWTHSRQGGINQPQHF.

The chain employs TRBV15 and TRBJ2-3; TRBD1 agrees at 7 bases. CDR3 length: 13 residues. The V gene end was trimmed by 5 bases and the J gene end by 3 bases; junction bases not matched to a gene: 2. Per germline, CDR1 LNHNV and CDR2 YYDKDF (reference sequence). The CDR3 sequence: CATSDRATDTQYF. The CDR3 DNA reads TGTGCCACCAGCGACAGGGCGACAGATACGCAGTATTTT.

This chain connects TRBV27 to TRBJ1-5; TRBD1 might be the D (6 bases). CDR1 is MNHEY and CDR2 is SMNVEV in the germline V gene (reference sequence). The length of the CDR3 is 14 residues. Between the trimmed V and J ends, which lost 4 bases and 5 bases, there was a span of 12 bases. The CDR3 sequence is CASSYRADYQPQHF. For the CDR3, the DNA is TGTGCCAGCAGTTACAGGGCTGATTATCAGCCCCAGCATTTT.

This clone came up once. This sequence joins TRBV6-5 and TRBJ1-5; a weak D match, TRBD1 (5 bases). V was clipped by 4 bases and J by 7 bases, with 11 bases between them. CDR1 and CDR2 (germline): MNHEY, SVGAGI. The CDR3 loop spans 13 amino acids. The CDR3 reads CASSSGWAQPQHF. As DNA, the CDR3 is TGTGCCAGCAGTTCAGGGTGGGCACAGCCCCAGCATTTT.

The CDR3 loop is CASSIRDTKYEQYF. CDR3 nucleotides: TGTGCCAGTAGTATCCGGGACACCAAATACGAGCAGTACTTC. The chain couples TRBV19 to TRBJ2-7; a possible D gene is TRBD1 (6 bases). The ends were cut back, 3 bases at V and 4 bases at J, with 13 bases in the middle. Germline assignment: CDR1 LNHDA and CDR2 SQIVND (reference sequence). The CDR3 consists of 14 residues.

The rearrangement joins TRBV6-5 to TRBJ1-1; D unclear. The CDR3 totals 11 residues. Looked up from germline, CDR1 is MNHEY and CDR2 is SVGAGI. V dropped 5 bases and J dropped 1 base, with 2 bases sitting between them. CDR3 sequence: CASSTNTEAFF. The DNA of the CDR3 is TGTGCCAGCAGTACGAACACTGAAGCTTTCTTT.

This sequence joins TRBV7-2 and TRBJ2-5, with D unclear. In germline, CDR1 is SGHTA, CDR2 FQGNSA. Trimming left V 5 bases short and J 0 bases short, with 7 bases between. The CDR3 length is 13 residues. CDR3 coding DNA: TGTGCCAGCAGCCTCGGTAACCAAGAGACCCAGTACTTC. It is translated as CASSLGNQETQYF.

CDR3 sequence: CASSQVWTEDNEQFF. In DNA, the CDR3 is TGCGCCAGCAGCCAAGTTTGGACAGAAGATAATGAGCAGTTCTTC. The genes are TRBV4-1 and TRBJ2-1, with D possibly being TRBD1 (6 bases). This CDR3 comprises 15 residues. Germline-derived CDR1 and CDR2 are MGHRA and YSYEKL. Trimming pared 1 base from V and 7 bases from J, leaving 14 bases between.

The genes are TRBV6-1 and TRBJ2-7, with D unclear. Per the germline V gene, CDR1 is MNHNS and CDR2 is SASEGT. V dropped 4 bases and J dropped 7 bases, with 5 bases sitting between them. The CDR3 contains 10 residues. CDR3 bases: TGTGCCAGCAGTGCCAGGGAGCAGTACTTC. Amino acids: CASSAREQYF.

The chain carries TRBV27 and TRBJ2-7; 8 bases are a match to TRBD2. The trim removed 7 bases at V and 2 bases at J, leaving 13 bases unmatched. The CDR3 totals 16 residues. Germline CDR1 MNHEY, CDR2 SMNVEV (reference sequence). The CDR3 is CASTPYSGTNPYEQYF. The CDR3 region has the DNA TGTGCCAGCACTCCATATAGCGGGACGAACCCCTACGAGCAGTACTTC.

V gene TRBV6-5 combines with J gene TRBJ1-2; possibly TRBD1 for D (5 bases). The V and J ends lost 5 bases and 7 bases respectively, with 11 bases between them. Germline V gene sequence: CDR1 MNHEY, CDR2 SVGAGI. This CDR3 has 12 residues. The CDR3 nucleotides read TGTGCCAGCAGTCCAGCAGGGACTGGCTACACCTTC. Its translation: CASSPAGTGYTF.

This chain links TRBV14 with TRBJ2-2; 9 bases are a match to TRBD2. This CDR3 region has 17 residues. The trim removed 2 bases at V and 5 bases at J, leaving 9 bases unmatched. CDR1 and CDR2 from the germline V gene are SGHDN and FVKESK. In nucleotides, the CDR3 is TGTGCCAGCAGCCAAAGGGGGCTGACTAGCGGAACCGGGGAGCTGTTTTTT. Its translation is CASSQRGLTSGTGELFF.

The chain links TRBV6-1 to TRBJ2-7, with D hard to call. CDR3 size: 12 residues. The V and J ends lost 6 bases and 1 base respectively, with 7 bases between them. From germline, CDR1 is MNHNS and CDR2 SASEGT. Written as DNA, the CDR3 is TGTGCCAGCAGGGGCCAATCCTACGAGCAGTACTTC. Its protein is CASRGQSYEQYF.